Each of the 5 T cell receptor beta chains below was sequenced from the same sample in a study of blood T cell repertoires in COVID-19. Data came from immunoSEQ multiplex PCR; TCRdb stores just in-frame clones and leaves some out. Seen here are about 530,000 clones, approximately 88% observed once, and the top ten hold roughly 8.3%. The material sequenced was peripheral blood. The receptor set was obtained from a woman between 45 and 65 years old with COVID-19, enrolled during active disease.

This rearrangement joins TRBV11-1 to TRBJ1-1; D might be TRBD1 (6 bases). The CDR3 sequence is 14 residues long. Germline CDR1 and CDR2: SGHAT and FQDESV (reference sequence). The germline V and J ends were trimmed by 3 bases and 1 base, with 9 bases remaining between them. CDR3 residues: CASSLTGSNTEAFF. In DNA form, the CDR3 reads TGTGCCAGCAGCTTGACAGGCTCGAACACTGAAGCTTTCTTT.

The rearrangement links TRBV19 to TRBJ2-3; 7 nucleotides align to TRBD2. The J segment lost 5 bases and the V segment lost 10 bases, leaving 15 bases of the junction unmatched. Germline CDR1 and CDR2: LNHDA and SQIVND (reference sequence). The CDR3 covers 15 residues. Here the CDR3 reads CATTGVRGVVDTQYF. In DNA, the CDR3 is TGTGCCACTACGGGGGTACGGGGGGTGGTAGATACGCAGTATTTT.

The chain carries TRBV25-1 and TRBJ2-1, with 10 bases fitting TRBD2. Germline CDR1 reads MGHDK; CDR2 reads SYGVNS. V lost 3 bases, J lost 5 bases, and 7 bases stayed unmatched. The CDR3 is made up of 16 amino acids. CDR3 amino acids: CASSDEAGGPHNEQFF. In DNA form, the CDR3 reads TGTGCCAGCAGTGACGAAGCGGGGGGGCCCCACAATGAGCAGTTCTTC.

The CDR3 nucleotides are TGTGCCAGCAGTTCCCGGACAGGGTGGGCTGAGCAGTTCTTC. Protein product: CASSSRTGWAEQFF. The chain links TRBV6-6 to TRBJ2-1, with 8 bases aligning to TRBD1. The CDR3 is 14 residues long. V lost 4 bases to trimming and J lost 9 bases; unmatched junction nucleotides: 8. Looked up from germline, CDR1 is MNHNY and CDR2 is SVGAGI (reference sequence).

This chain connects TRBV3-1 (or the pseudogene TRBV3-2) to TRBJ2-1; TRBD2 matches 8 bases. Germline V gene lookup returns CDR1 LGHDT and CDR2 YNNKEL (reference sequence). This CDR3 is 16 amino acids long. The V segment lost 0 bases and the J segment 1 base; nucleotides outside the gene matches: 2. The CDR3 region has the DNA TGTGCCAGCAGCCAAGATAGCGGGGCTTCCTACAATGAGCAGTTCTTC. Its protein is CASSQDSGASYNEQFF.